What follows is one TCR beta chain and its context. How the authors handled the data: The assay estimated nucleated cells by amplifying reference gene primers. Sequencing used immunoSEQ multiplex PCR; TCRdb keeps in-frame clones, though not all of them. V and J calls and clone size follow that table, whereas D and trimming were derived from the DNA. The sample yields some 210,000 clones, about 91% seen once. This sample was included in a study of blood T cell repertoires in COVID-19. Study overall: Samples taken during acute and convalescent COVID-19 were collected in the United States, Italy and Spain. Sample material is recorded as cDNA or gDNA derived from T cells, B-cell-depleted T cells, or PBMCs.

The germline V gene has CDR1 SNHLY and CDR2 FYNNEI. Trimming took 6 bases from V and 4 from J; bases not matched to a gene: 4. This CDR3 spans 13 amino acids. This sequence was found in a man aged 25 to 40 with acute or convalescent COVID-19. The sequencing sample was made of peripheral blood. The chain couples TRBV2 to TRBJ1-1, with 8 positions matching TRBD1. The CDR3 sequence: CASRPTGGTEAFF. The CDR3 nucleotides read TGTGCCAGCAGGCCTACAGGGGGCACTGAAGCTTTCTTT.